Listed here are 29 T cell receptor beta chains from one sample, sequenced in a study of shared clonotypes between healthy human individuals (dated by TCRdb to 2018 to 2020). The method behind the library was the immunoSEQ multiplex PCR assay. This immuneACCESS table, as held by TCRdb, lists in-frame sequences with V and J called but not all clones. Of the missing ones, under half trace to an unresolved V gene in checked studies; the others have no known cause. Present in this sample are approximately 2,000,000 clones, less than 95% of which were seen just once. The ten most abundant clones make up about 0.36% of the sample. The sequenced sample was naive CD4+ T cells from PBMCs. Sample cell subset or site, as interpreted from the label and publication: CD45RA+ positively selected. The source is a man aged 18 to 29 in good health. Some clones in this sample may be carry-over from other donors' samples.

This chain links TRBV15 with TRBJ2-7; TRBD2 matches at 9 bases. This CDR3 is built from 14 residues. J was trimmed by 7 bases and V by 0 bases; bases with no gene match: 4. Germline values: CDR1 LNHNV, CDR2 YYDKDF (reference sequence). DNA for the CDR3: TGTGCCACCAGCAGAGATCCGGCGGGGGGGGAGCAGTACTTC. Its protein is CATSRDPAGGEQYF.

The V call is TRBV2, the J call TRBJ1-1; 10 nucleotides match TRBD1. Germline V gene lookup returns CDR1 SNHLY and CDR2 FYNNEI. The CDR3 runs to 15 residues. Trimming took 7 bases from V and 5 from J; bases not matched to a gene: 10. The CDR3 here is CASIPDRGRGTEAFF. CDR3 DNA sequence: TGTGCCAGCATCCCAGACAGGGGGCGCGGGACTGAAGCTTTCTTT.

The chain joins TRBV7-2 to TRBJ2-7, with D possibly being TRBD2 (5 bases). The V end was cut by 5 bases, the J end by 5 bases, with 19 bases between. This CDR3 region has 15 residues. Looked up from germline, CDR1 is SGHTA and CDR2 is FQGNSA. The CDR3 protein is CASSLAGRVPHEQYF. DNA of the CDR3: TGTGCCAGCAGCCTGGCGGGTAGGGTTCCCCACGAGCAGTACTTC.

The rearrangement joins TRBV2 to TRBJ2-3, with D unresolved. The germline V and J ends were trimmed by 6 bases and 2 bases, with 15 bases remaining between them. CDR1 and CDR2 (germline): SNHLY, FYNNEI. The CDR3 is 15 amino acids. CDR3 nucleotides: TGTGCCAGCAGCGCCGACCCCCGTCACACAGATACGCAGTATTTT. Translation: CASSADPRHTDTQYF.

This chain joins TRBV15 and TRBJ2-7; the match to TRBD2 covers 7 bases. J gave up 2 bases and V 2 bases, and 6 bases lay outside the gene matches. This CDR3 spans 15 amino acids. CDR1 is LNHNV and CDR2 is YYDKDF in the germline V gene (reference sequence). CDR3 residues: CATSRQFGGTYEQYF. The CDR3 DNA is TGTGCCACCAGCAGACAGTTCGGGGGGACCTACGAGCAGTACTTC.

The V gene is TRBV4-3, the J gene TRBJ2-7; D gene ambiguous. V dropped 4 bases and J dropped 6 bases, with 13 bases sitting between them. This CDR3 comprises 13 residues. CDR1 and CDR2 (germline): LGHNA, YSLEER. As DNA, the CDR3 is TGCGCCAGCAGCCCCCGGATTGCTGGCGAGCAGTACTTC. Translating gives CASSPRIAGEQYF.

The chain recombines TRBV14 with TRBJ2-7, with 7 bases aligning to TRBD2. Per germline, CDR1 SGHDN and CDR2 FVKESK. V trimming: 4 bases; J trimming: 3 bases; junction bases outside the gene matches: 6. This CDR3 region has 14 residues. The CDR3 loop is CASSPLLAIYEQYF. As DNA, the CDR3 is TGTGCCAGCAGCCCTTTACTAGCGATCTACGAGCAGTACTTC.

This clone was counted a single time. The rearrangement uses TRBV5-4 and TRBJ2-7; D possibly corresponds to TRBD2 (6 bases). The CDR3 extends over 16 amino acids. Trimming removed 0 bases at V and 4 bases at J, with 17 bases between. The V gene's germline CDR1 is SGHNT and CDR2 YYREEE (reference sequence). The CDR3: CASSLEGGRGSYEQYF. As DNA, the CDR3 is TGTGCCAGCAGCTTGGAAGGCGGCCGGGGGTCGTACGAGCAGTACTTC.

The chain employs TRBV10-2 and TRBJ2-3; TRBD1 agrees at 11 bases. J lost 5 bases, V lost 7 bases, and 5 bases had no gene match. This CDR3 contains 14 residues. CDR1 and CDR2 (germline): WSHSY, SAAADI. The CDR3: CASKFGTGGDTQYF. The CDR3, as DNA: TGCGCCAGCAAGTTCGGGACAGGGGGAGATACGCAGTATTTT.

The chain is built from TRBV9 and TRBJ2-3; 7 bases line up with TRBD2. The CDR3 is made up of 16 amino acids. Trimming took 0 bases from V and 2 from J; bases not matched to a gene: 6. From germline, CDR1 is SGDLS and CDR2 YYNGEE. The CDR3 loop reads CASSVEVGGATDTQYF. In DNA form, the CDR3 reads TGTGCCAGCAGCGTAGAGGTGGGAGGGGCCACAGATACGCAGTATTTT. Combining the CDR3 with reference TRBV9 and TRBJ2-3 gives the whole variable domain DSGVTQTPKHLITATGQRVTLRCSPRSGDLSVYWYQQSLDQGLQFLIQYYNGEERAKGNILERFSAQQFPDLHSELNLSSLELGDSALYFCASSVEVGGATDTQYFGPGTRLTVL.

Comment on this clone: The sample has other DNA sequences that encode this CDR3 too. The rearrangement joins TRBV6-1 to TRBJ1-1; no reliable D call. Germline V gene data show CDR1 as MNHNS and CDR2 as SASEGT. The V end lost 5 bases, the J end lost 4 bases, and 8 bases lay between the germline ends. The CDR3 spans 12 residues. CDR3: CASSRRGTEAFF. CDR3 coding DNA: TGTGCCAGCAGTCGGAGAGGCACTGAAGCTTTCTTT.

This clone turned up a few times. The chain joins TRBV10-3 to TRBJ1-5; D remains ambiguous. The CDR3 extends over 11 amino acids. The V and J ends lost 8 bases and 7 bases respectively, with 9 bases between them. The V gene's germline CDR1 is ENHRY and CDR2 SYGVKD. CDR3 bases: TGTGCCATCGGGCGGGCCCAGCCCCAGCATTTT. Encoded protein: CAIGRAQPQHF.

This clone came up once. This chain connects TRBV5-1 to TRBJ2-5, with D tentatively TRBD1 (5 bases). The germline V gene has CDR1 SGHRS and CDR2 YFSETQ. V lost 4 bases to trimming and J lost 5 bases, with 18 bases between them. The length of the CDR3 is 15 residues. The CDR3 nucleotides are TGCGCCAGCAGCATTGACAGACGCTTGTGGGAGACCCAGTACTTC. Translating gives CASSIDRRLWETQYF.

This chain links TRBV14 with TRBJ1-1, with D hard to call. The CDR3 totals 13 residues. Trimming removed 1 base from V and 2 bases from J, with 5 bases in between. Germline V gene lookup returns CDR1 SGHDN and CDR2 FVKESK. The DNA of the CDR3 is TGTGCCAGCAGCCAAGTAGCAAACACTGAAGCTTTCTTT. This gives the protein CASSQVANTEAFF.

This rearrangement joins TRBV7-2 to TRBJ2-7, with 9 bases identical to TRBD1. Germline lookup yields CDR1 SGHTA and CDR2 FQGNSA. Germline trimming cut 4 bases from V and 1 base from J; bases unmatched to any gene: 8. The CDR3 sequence is 16 residues long. The CDR3: CASSYAGTGTSYEQYF. The CDR3 bases are TGTGCCAGCAGCTATGCCGGGACAGGGACTTCCTACGAGCAGTACTTC.

J is TRBJ2-7 and V is TRBV6-5, with 8 bases lining up with TRBD1. The CDR3 sequence is 15 residues long. The germline V gene has CDR1 MNHEY and CDR2 SVGAGI. Losses at the gene ends were 2 bases for V and 6 bases for J; bases not matched to a gene: 9. The CDR3: CASSYAADRALEQYF. DNA for the CDR3: TGTGCCAGCAGTTACGCGGCGGACAGGGCCCTCGAGCAGTACTTC.

The gene calls are TRBV7-2 and TRBJ2-3; D is perhaps TRBD2 (7 bases). Germline loops: CDR1 SGHTA, CDR2 FQGNSA. The V gene lost 2 bases and the J gene lost 0 bases, with 21 bases spanning the gap. The CDR3 spans 19 residues. DNA of the CDR3: TGTGCCAGCAGCTTAATAGGGGGGGCTAGCGGTACGAGCACAGATACGCAGTATTTT. Amino acids: CASSLIGGASGTSTDTQYF. Together with reference TRBV7-2 and TRBJ2-3, the CDR3 gives the full variable domain: GAGVSQSPSNKVTEKGKDVELRCDPISGHTALYWYRQSLGQGLEFLIYFQGNSAPDKSGLPSDRFSAERTGGSVSTLTIQRTQQEDSAVYLCASSLIGGASGTSTDTQYFGPGTRLTVL.

The chain links TRBV18 to TRBJ2-7; D unresolved. Trimming stripped 3 bases from V and 1 base from J, with 16 bases between. Per germline, CDR1 KGHSH and CDR2 LQKENI. This CDR3 is built from 16 residues. CDR3 region: CASSPSGSHGSYEQYF. DNA of the CDR3: TGTGCCAGCTCACCCTCCGGGTCCCACGGGTCCTACGAGCAGTACTTC.

The chain couples TRBV14 to TRBJ1-5; D possibly corresponds to TRBD1 (6 bases). The CDR3 has 15 residues. Trimming pared 6 bases from V and 3 bases from J, leaving 15 bases between. CDR1 is SGHDN, CDR2 FVKESK, per germline. DNA for the CDR3: TGTGCCAGCAGAGTTACAGGGCGTACCAATCAGCCCCAGCATTTT. Translating it yields CASRVTGRTNQPQHF. The full variable domain, in which reference TRBV14 and TRBJ1-5 provide the parts outside the CDR3, is EAGVTQFPSHSVIEKGQTVTLRCDPISGHDNLYWYRRVMGKEIKFLLHFVKESKQDESGMPNNRFLAERTGGTYSTLKVQPAELEDSGVYFCASRVTGRTNQPQHFGDGTRLSIL.

This chain joins TRBV30 and TRBJ1-1; the D gene is possibly TRBD1 (5 bases). Germline V gene data show CDR1 as GTSNPN and CDR2 as SVGIG (reference sequence). With 0 bases removed from V and 6 bases from J, the gap between germline ends came to 14 bases. CDR3 length equals 14 residues. The CDR3 loop is CAWSVGGTPSEAFF. The DNA of the CDR3 is TGTGCCTGGAGTGTAGGAGGGACCCCCTCTGAAGCTTTCTTT.

The chain joins TRBV7-2 to TRBJ2-2, with unresolved D. CDR3 length: 15 amino acids. From germline, CDR1 is SGHTA and CDR2 FQGNSA. V lost 5 bases to trimming and J lost 7 bases, with 17 bases between them. In nucleotides, the CDR3 is TGTGCCAGCAGCCGCTCTGAGGCAAGATTCGGGGAGCTGTTTTTT. Translated, it gives CASSRSEARFGELFF.

The V call is TRBV6-1, the J call TRBJ2-2; D remains ambiguous. The CDR3 runs to 13 residues. CDR1 and CDR2 (germline): MNHNS, SASEGT. With 4 bases removed from V and 8 bases from J, the gap between germline ends came to 11 bases. CDR3 sequence reads: CASSADLRGELFF. In DNA, the CDR3 is TGTGCCAGCAGTGCGGACCTAAGGGGGGAGCTGTTTTTT.

The V call is TRBV5-6, the J call TRBJ1-2, with 7 bases matching TRBD1. The CDR3 runs 14 residues. The J segment lost 6 bases and the V segment lost 2 bases, leaving 7 bases of the junction unmatched. CDR1 is SGHDT and CDR2 is YYEEEE in the germline V gene. CDR3 amino acids: CASSLGQAPHGYTF. The CDR3 DNA is TGTGCCAGCAGCTTAGGACAGGCCCCACATGGCTACACCTTC.

Of note for this clone: Other DNA sequences in the same sample also yield this CDR3. The J gene is TRBJ2-3, the V gene TRBV7-3; 13 bases map to TRBD2. CDR3 length: 16 residues. The germline V gene encodes CDR1 SGHTA and CDR2 FQGTGA. V lost 4 bases and J lost 4; bases outside the gene matches: 5. CDR3 bases: TGTGCCAGCAGCTCCAGACTAGCGGGAGGCCCAGATACGCAGTATTTT. Its protein product is CASSSRLAGGPDTQYF.

The chain is built from TRBV2 and TRBJ1-3, with D unresolved. The germline V gene has CDR1 SNHLY and CDR2 FYNNEI. V was pared by 4 bases and J by 3 bases, with 13 bases between. The CDR3 spans 15 residues. The CDR3 DNA reads TGTGCCAGCAGTGGGAGGCAGACTGGTGGAAACACCATATATTTT. Translating gives CASSGRQTGGNTIYF.

The chain employs TRBV18 and TRBJ1-4, with 9 nucleotides matching TRBD1. Per germline, CDR1 KGHSH and CDR2 LQKENI. The CDR3 runs 14 residues. With V trimmed by 6 bases and J by 8 bases, 7 bases remained unmatched. The CDR3 loop reads CASSQDRGLEKLFF. The CDR3 bases are TGTGCCAGCTCTCAGGACAGGGGCCTAGAAAAACTGTTTTTT.

Note on this clone: Distinct nucleotide sequences in the sample also encode this CDR3. The chain is built from TRBV2 and TRBJ2-7; the match to TRBD1 covers 10 bases. Unmatched junction bases numbered 3, after V lost 3 bases and J lost 4 bases. The CDR3 loop spans 14 amino acids. Germline V gene sequence: CDR1 SNHLY, CDR2 FYNNEI. CDR3 bases: TGTGCCAGCAGTGATCAGGGACAGGGGTACGAGCAGTACTTC. Translating gives CASSDQGQGYEQYF.

The chain couples TRBV6-6 to TRBJ1-3; no clear D. The germline CDR1 and CDR2 sequences are MNHNY and SVGAGI (reference sequence). This CDR3 region has 14 residues. With 5 bases removed from V and 3 bases from J, the gap between germline ends came to 11 bases. The CDR3 DNA reads TGTGCCAGCAGTCTGTCTCAATTTGGAAACACCATATATTTT. Its protein product is CASSLSQFGNTIYF.

To note about this clone: At the DNA level, this CDR3 is encoded by other sequences in the same sample as well. The chain couples TRBV6-5 to TRBJ2-5; a possible D gene is TRBD2 (5 bases). CDR1 and CDR2 from the germline V gene are MNHEY and SVGAGI. V lost 2 bases and J 1 base, leaving 8 bases between the germline ends. This CDR3 has 14 amino acids. CDR3 protein: CASSYEAGQETQYF. CDR3 nucleotide sequence: TGTGCCAGCAGTTACGAGGCGGGCCAAGAGACCCAGTACTTC.